The present TCR beta chain was sequenced within a study of CD8 T cells in Susac syndrome. Reverse transcription of roughly 0.5 to 1 ug RNA was carried out with random hexamers. One entry per CDR3 protein results from TCRdb running MiXCR on the immunoSEQ multiplex PCR reads. The sample yields around 160,000 distinct CDR3 sequences, 94% seen once. Relapsing-remitting disease, either stable or active, was present in the multiple sclerosis controls, who were treatment-naive patients. Negative isolation was applied to CD8+ and CD4+ T cells, and FACS enrichment was applied to TEMRA cells. Germline V gene sequence: CDR1 MNHEY, CDR2 SMNVEV (reference sequence). Between the trimmed V and J ends, which lost 3 bases and 6 bases, there was a span of 15 bases. The CDR3 extends over 15 amino acids.

This clonotype was obtained from a human donor with multiple sclerosis. The sample consisted of CD4+ T cells from PBMCs. This sequence joins TRBV27 and TRBJ2-1, with D possibly being TRBD2 (7 bases). CDR3 loop: CASSFGGGGANEQFF. The CDR3 DNA sequence: TGTGCCAGCAGTTTCGGCGGTGGGGGGGCCAATGAGCAGTTCTTC.